This TCR beta chain was captured in a study of cytomegalovirus exposure and HLA in healthy donors. Study background: The 95 to 150 validation repertoires used a platform that matched the one used for the 550 to 800 first-cohort repertoires, as a later analysis reported.

Findings and limits, study-wide: The TCR clusters that emerged in the first cohort tended, a later analysis found, to co-occur in the 95 to 150 validation repertoires. Reportedly, cytomegalovirus status was diagnosed with high sensitivity and specificity. There were a few CMV-associated chains whose specificity for CMV antigens was confirmed in vitro.

Germline V gene data show CDR1 as MNHNS and CDR2 as SASEGT. This CDR3 region has 17 residues. Losses at the gene ends were 4 bases for V and 0 bases for J; bases not matched to a gene: 8. This clone was recorded once. The antigen remains unidentified. TCRdb's table, derived via immunoSEQ multiplex PCR, lists solely in-frame clones and lacks some. Of 200,000 or so clones in the sample, about 89% were seen once. The rearrangement joins TRBV6-1 to TRBJ1-5; 8 nucleotides match TRBD1. This receptor was taken from a woman younger than 35 in good health and CMV-seronegative. Sequences were obtained from PBMCs. CDR3 amino acids: CASSVHRGAYSNQPQHF. The CDR3 DNA reads TGTGCCAGCAGTGTTCACAGGGGGGCCTATAGCAATCAGCCCCAGCATTTT.